This T cell receptor (beta chain) was found in a study of CD8 T cells in ankylosing spondylitis. One entry per CDR3 protein results from TCRdb running MiXCR on the 5' RACE reads. The repertoire holds about 270,000 distinct CDR3 sequences, 32% seen once, with around 4.4% in the top ten. This CDR3 contains 15 residues. The trim removed 3 bases at V and 5 bases at J, leaving 5 bases unmatched. Per the germline V gene, CDR1 is SGHVS and CDR2 is FQNEAQ. This clonotype was observed a few times. The chain carries TRBV7-8 and TRBJ2-5; 11 nucleotides line up with TRBD1. Material for sequencing was blood, either unsorted or a sorted T cell fraction (not recorded which). The clonotype was recovered from a male donor with ankylosing spondylitis or in good health (not recorded which). The DNA of the CDR3 is TGTGCCAGCAGCTTGGACAGGGGGCCGGGGGAGACCCAGTACTTC. Translating it yields CASSLDRGPGETQYF.